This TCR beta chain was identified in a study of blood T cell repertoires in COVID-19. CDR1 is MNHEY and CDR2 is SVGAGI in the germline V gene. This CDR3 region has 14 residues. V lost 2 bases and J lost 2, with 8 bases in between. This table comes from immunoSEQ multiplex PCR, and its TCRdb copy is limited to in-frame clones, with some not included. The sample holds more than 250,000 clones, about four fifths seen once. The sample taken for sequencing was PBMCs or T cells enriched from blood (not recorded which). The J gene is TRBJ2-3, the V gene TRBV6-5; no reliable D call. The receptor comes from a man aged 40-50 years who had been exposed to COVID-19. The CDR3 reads CASSYEDLTDTQYF. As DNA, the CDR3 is TGTGCCAGCAGTTACGAGGATCTCACAGATACGCAGTATTTT.